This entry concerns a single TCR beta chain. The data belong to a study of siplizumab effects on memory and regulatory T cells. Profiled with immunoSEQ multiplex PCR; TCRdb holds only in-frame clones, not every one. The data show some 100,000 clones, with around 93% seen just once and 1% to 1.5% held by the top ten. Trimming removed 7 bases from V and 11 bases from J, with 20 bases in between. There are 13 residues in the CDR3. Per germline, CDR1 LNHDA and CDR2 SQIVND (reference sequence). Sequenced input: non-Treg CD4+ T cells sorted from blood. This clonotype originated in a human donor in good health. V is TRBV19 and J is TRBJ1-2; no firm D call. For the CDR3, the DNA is TGTGCCAGTACTCCGGACCGCCTGAAAGGGTACACCTTC. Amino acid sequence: CASTPDRLKGYTF.